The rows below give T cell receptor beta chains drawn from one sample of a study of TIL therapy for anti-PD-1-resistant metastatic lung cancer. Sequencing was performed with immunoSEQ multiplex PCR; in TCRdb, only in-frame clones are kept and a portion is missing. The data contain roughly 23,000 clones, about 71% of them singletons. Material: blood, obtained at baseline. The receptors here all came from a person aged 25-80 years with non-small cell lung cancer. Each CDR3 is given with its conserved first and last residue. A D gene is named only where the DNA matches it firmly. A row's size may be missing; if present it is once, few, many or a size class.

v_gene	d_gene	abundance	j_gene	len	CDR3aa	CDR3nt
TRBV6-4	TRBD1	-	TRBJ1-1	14	CARNQGGVNTEAFF	TGTGCCAGAAACCAGGGGGGGGTGAACACTGAAGCTTTCTTT
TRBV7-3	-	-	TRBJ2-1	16	CASSPIGGGSPDEQFF	TGCGCCAGCAGCCCCATCGGCGGGGGCTCTCCCGATGAGCAGTTCTTC
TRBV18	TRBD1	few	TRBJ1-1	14	CASSTNNRGTEAFF	TGTGCCAGCTCAACCAATAACAGGGGCACTGAAGCTTTCTTT
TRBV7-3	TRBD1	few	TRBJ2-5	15	CASRQTGTGVETQYF	TGTGCCAGCAGACAAACCGGGACAGGGGTAGAGACCCAGTACTTC
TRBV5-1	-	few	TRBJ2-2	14	CASSLVAGTGELFF	TGCGCCAGCAGCTTGGTGGCAGGTACCGGGGAGCTGTTTTTT
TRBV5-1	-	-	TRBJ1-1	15	CASSLDRAVATEAFF	TGCGCCAGCAGCTTGGACAGGGCGGTGGCCACTGAAGCTTTCTTT
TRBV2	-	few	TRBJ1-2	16	CASSLSFTVNTGGYTF	TGTGCCAGCAGTCTATCGTTCACAGTCAATACTGGGGGCTACACCTTC
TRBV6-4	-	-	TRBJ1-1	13	CASSLTGGTEAFF	TGTGCCAGCAGCCTGACTGGAGGCACTGAAGCTTTCTTT
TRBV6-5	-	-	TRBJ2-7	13	CASSSSRPYEQYF	TGTGCCAGCAGTTCCAGTCGACCCTACGAGCAGTACTTC
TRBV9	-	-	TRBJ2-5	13	CASSDRVTETQYF	TGTGCCAGCAGCGATAGGGTTACGGAGACCCAGTACTTC
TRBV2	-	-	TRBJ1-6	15	CASRQQGGWSSPLHF	TGTGCCAGCAGACAACAGGGCGGGTGGTCTTCACCCCTCCACTTT
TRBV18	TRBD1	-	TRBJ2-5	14	CASSPTGVGETQYF	TGTGCCAGCTCACCTACAGGGGTGGGAGAGACCCAGTACTTC
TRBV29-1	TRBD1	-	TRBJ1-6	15	CSVRQGAGYNSPLHF	TGCAGCGTCAGACAGGGAGCGGGTTATAATTCACCCCTCCACTTT
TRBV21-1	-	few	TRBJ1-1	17	CASSKSRDREVNTEAFF	TGTGCCAGCAGCAAATCTCGGGACAGGGAGGTAAACACTGAAGCTTTCTTT
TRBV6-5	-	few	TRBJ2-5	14	CASTGGVGEETQYF	TGTGCCAGCACCGGCGGGGTCGGCGAGGAGACCCAGTACTTC
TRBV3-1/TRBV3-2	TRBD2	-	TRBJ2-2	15	CASSQEFRGAGELFF	TGTGCCAGCAGCCAAGAGTTTCGGGGGGCCGGGGAGCTGTTTTTT
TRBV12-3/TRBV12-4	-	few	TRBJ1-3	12	CASVENGNTIYF	TGTGCCAGCGTGGAGAATGGAAACACCATATATTTT
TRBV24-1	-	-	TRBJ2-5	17	CATSDNQGRAGQETQYF	TGTGCCACCAGTGACAACCAAGGCAGGGCAGGACAAGAGACCCAGTACTTC
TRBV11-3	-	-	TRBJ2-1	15	CASSLDGGSYNEQFF	TGTGCCAGCAGCTTAGATGGGGGATCCTACAATGAGCAGTTCTTC
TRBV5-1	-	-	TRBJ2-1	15	CASSLGPGSYNEQFF	TGCGCCAGCAGCTTAGGACCAGGCTCCTACAATGAGCAGTTCTTC
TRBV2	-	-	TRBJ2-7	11	CASSRQNEQYF	TGTGCCAGCAGTCGACAGAACGAGCAGTACTTC
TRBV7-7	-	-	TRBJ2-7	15	CASSLGRGPSYEQYF	TGTGCCAGCAGCTTAGGGCGGGGGCCCTCCTACGAGCAGTACTTC
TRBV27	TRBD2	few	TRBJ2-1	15	CASSPGTSGSNEQFF	TGTGCCAGCAGTCCCGGGACTAGCGGGAGCAATGAGCAGTTCTTC
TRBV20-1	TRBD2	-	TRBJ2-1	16	CSASGTSGRARNEQFF	TGCAGTGCTAGTGGGACTAGCGGGAGGGCCAGGAATGAGCAGTTCTTC
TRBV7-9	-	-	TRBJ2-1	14	CASSLVAAHAEQFF	TGTGCCAGCAGCTTAGTTGCGGCCCATGCTGAGCAGTTCTTC
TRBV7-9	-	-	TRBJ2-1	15	CASSLFLWGANEQFF	TGTGCCAGCAGCTTATTTTTATGGGGGGCTAATGAGCAGTTCTTC
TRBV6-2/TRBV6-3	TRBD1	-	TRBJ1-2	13	CASSGQENYGYTF	TGTGCCAGCAGTGGACAGGAGAACTATGGCTACACCTTC